A selection of T cell receptor beta chains follows, all from one sample in a study of blood T cells in healthy people across ages. TCRdb reanalysed the 5' RACE reads using MiXCR and keeps one entry per CDR3 protein. The table lists 450,000 to 700,000 distinct CDR3 sequences, about 26% of them singletons. The sequenced sample was blood. These receptors all come from a woman between 65 and 79 years old in good health. Both conserved end residues are part of each CDR3. D genes are given only for firm matches. Size tells how often a clone was seen (once, few, many) or the class of an expanded clone, and some rows leave it out.

V	J	size	D	CDR3	DNA
TRBV12-3/TRBV12-4	TRBJ2-2	NA	NA	CASSPVIGNTGELFF	TGTGCCAGCAGCCCCGTCATAGGGAACACCGGGGAGCTGTTTTTT
TRBV6-5	TRBJ2-5	NA	TRBD2	CASSYFRTSGGGETQYF	TGTGCCAGCAGTTATTTCCGGACTAGCGGGGGTGGGGAGACCCAGTACTTC
TRBV5-1	TRBJ1-2	few	TRBD1	CASSLEGGPGYTF	TGCGCCAGCAGCTTGGAAGGGGGCCCTGGCTACACCTTC
TRBV19	TRBJ2-5	NA	TRBD2	CASRPIAGGPETQYF	TGTGCCAGTAGACCCATAGCGGGGGGCCCCGAAACCCAGTACTTC
TRBV4-1	TRBJ2-3	NA	TRBD2	CASSQVGAGLETDTQYF	TGCGCCAGCAGCCAAGTGGGGGCGGGACTAGAGACAGATACGCAGTATTTT
TRBV7-2	TRBJ1-5	NA	NA	CASSTSLGNQPQHF	TGTGCCAGCAGCACCAGTTTAGGCAATCAGCCCCAGCATTTT
TRBV29-1	TRBJ2-1	NA	NA	CSAIRGPANEQFF	TGCAGCGCCATCCGTGGACCCGCAAATGAGCAGTTCTTC
TRBV30	TRBJ2-1	few	NA	CAWSEQGPLGQFF	TGTGCCTGGAGTGAACAGGGCCCTTTGGGGCAGTTCTTC
TRBV5-1	TRBJ2-5	NA	TRBD1	CASSGGQTQETQYF	TGCGCCAGCAGCGGGGGACAGACACAAGAGACCCAGTACTTC
TRBV29-1	TRBJ2-1	NA	TRBD2	CSVGTSGGWDEQFF	TGCAGCGTCGGGACTAGCGGGGGGTGGGATGAGCAGTTCTTC
TRBV4-1	TRBJ2-2	once	NA	CASSQDSFEGGQVNTGELFF	TGCGCCAGCAGCCAAGATAGCTTCGAGGGGGGACAAGTGAACACCGGGGAGCTGTTTTTT
TRBV6-2/TRBV6-3	TRBJ1-1	few	TRBD1	CASSSRDRSEAFF	TGTGCCAGCAGTTCCCGGGACAGGTCTGAAGCTTTCTTT
TRBV20-1	TRBJ2-1	few	NA	CSARDWRDEQFF	TGCAGTGCTAGAGATTGGAGGGATGAGCAGTTCTTC
TRBV4-3	TRBJ2-2	many	NA	CASSQNRGELFF	TGCGCCAGCAGCCAAAACCGCGGGGAGCTGTTTTTT
TRBV4-3	TRBJ1-6	few	NA	CASSQGRGNSPLHF	TGCGCCAGCAGCCAAGGGAGAGGTAATTCACCCCTCCACTTT
TRBV14	TRBJ2-7	few	NA	CASSQNWGAYEQYF	TGTGCCAGCAGCCAAAATTGGGGGGCCTACGAGCAGTACTTC
TRBV29-1	TRBJ1-1	NA	TRBD1	CSVWTGLSTEAFF	TGCAGCGTTTGGACAGGTCTAAGCACTGAAGCTTTCTTT
TRBV7-6	TRBJ2-5	many	TRBD2	CASSLSGGKETQYF	TGTGCCAGCAGCTTAAGCGGGGGGAAAGAGACCCAGTACTTC
TRBV29-1	TRBJ2-1	NA	TRBD2	CSVETRVGNGGLLSSYNEQFF	TGCAGCGTTGAAACCAGAGTGGGAAACGGGGGGTTGTTAAGCTCCTACAATGAGCAGTTCTTC
TRBV9	TRBJ2-1	NA	TRBD2	CASSAPTGLFNEQFF	TGTGCCAGCAGCGCCCCCACGGGACTATTCAATGAGCAGTTCTTC
TRBV20-1	TRBJ2-5	few	NA	CSARFGHTGETQYF	TGCAGTGCTAGATTCGGACACACTGGGGAGACCCAGTACTTC
TRBV6-5	TRBJ2-5	NA	NA	CASSYSTGPQYF	TGTGCCAGCAGTTACTCGACGGGCCCCCAGTACTTC
TRBV20-1	TRBJ1-1	few	TRBD1	CSARDHRTGGTEAFF	TGCAGTGCTAGAGATCATAGGACAGGAGGTACTGAAGCTTTCTTT
TRBV5-1	TRBJ2-1	many	NA	CASRAQGWSYNEQFF	TGCGCCAGCAGGGCCCAGGGGTGGTCCTACAATGAGCAGTTCTTC
TRBV3-1	TRBJ2-2	NA	NA	CASSSDVGGELFF	TGTGCCAGCAGCTCGGACGTTGGCGGGGAGCTGTTTTTT
TRBV25-1	TRBJ2-1	NA	TRBD1	CASSEYRDRGYNEQFF	TGTGCCAGCAGTGAATATAGGGACAGGGGTTACAATGAGCAGTTCTTC
TRBV20-1	TRBJ1-3	NA	NA	CSARDTRLEGMSSGNTIYF	TGCAGTGCTAGAGATACGCGGTTAGAAGGGATGAGCTCTGGAAACACCATATATTTT
TRBV5-1	TRBJ2-5	NA	NA	CASSLDIETQYF	TGCGCCAGCAGCCTGGACATAGAGACCCAGTACTTC